This TCR beta chain was recovered during a study of T cell repertoires in ileal Crohn's disease. Turning to the study itself: Surgery for a complication: stricturing in about 61%, penetrating in 39%.

As for time point: neoterminal ileum biopsy at postoperative endoscopy, about 6 months after surgery. Points on this clone: Its antigen remains unknown.

Whole-study results and caveats: Sorted CD8 T cells held more high-frequency clones than CD4.

The CDR3 runs 15 residues. The V and J ends lost 2 bases and 5 bases respectively, with 16 bases between them. Germline loops: CDR1 SGHTA, CDR2 FQGNSA. Assay: immunoSEQ multiplex PCR; the TCRdb copy retains only in-frame clones and omits some. The table records 4,000 or so clones, around 85% of them present only once. This chain uses TRBV7-2 with TRBJ2-7; possible D gene TRBD2, 6 bases. The sequenced sample consisted of ileal tissue. The sequence was obtained from an adult with Crohn's disease. CDR3 in amino acids: CASSLTGGPTNEQYF. CDR3 DNA: TGTGCCAGCAGCTTAACCGGGGGTCCAACTAACGAGCAGTACTTC.